This TCR beta chain was obtained from a study of cytomegalovirus exposure and HLA in healthy donors. Notes on the study in general: Data from an earlier analysis indicated that most TCR beta V segments were productive either about 87% or about 30% of the time. Presence/absence analyses supposed approximately even sequencing depth among donors.

PCR used 60 Vbeta primers and 13 Jbeta primers. Sequenced by immunoSEQ multiplex PCR; TCRdb stores in-frame clones only, minus some. Of 100,000 to 150,000 clones in the sample, over 70% were seen once. Regarding this clone: Its target is not known. The sample holds other DNA sequences that translate to the same CDR3.

CDR3 size: 12 residues. V gave up 5 bases and J gave up 3 bases, with 7 bases separating them. Germline V CDR1 and CDR2: MDHEN, SYDVKM. The source material was PBMCs. The TCR was taken from a woman between 35 and 50 years old in good health and CMV-seronegative. The chain uses TRBV28 and TRBJ1-2; D is possibly TRBD1 (5 bases). The CDR3 coding sequence is TGTGCCAGCAGTCCGGGGGACTATGGCTACACCTTC. Translated: CASSPGDYGYTF.